The 14 T cell receptor beta chains in this list originate from one sample, sequenced in a study of T cells in Graves' hyperthyroidism and ophthalmopathy. TCR beta CDR3 regions were amplified from RNA. The study used the HTBI primer set for a first-round RT-PCR of the TCR CDR3. TCRdb itself ran the multiplex PCR reads through MiXCR, one entry per CDR3 protein. The repertoire holds approximately 380,000 distinct CDR3 sequences, with 11% to 15% as singletons. The sequenced sample was blood. All receptors derive from a man between 45 and 60 years old with Graves' ophthalmopathy.

This clonotype occurred a few times. This sequence joins TRBV10-3 and TRBJ1-4, with 8 bases identical to TRBD1. The V segment lost 6 bases and the J segment 2 bases; nucleotides outside the gene matches: 5. Per the germline V gene, CDR1 is ENHRY and CDR2 is SYGVKD. The CDR3 runs to 15 residues. The CDR3: CAISPTGATNEKLFF. Written as DNA, the CDR3 is TGTGCCATCAGCCCGACAGGGGCGACTAATGAAAAACTGTTTTTT.

There are many counts of this clonotype. The V call is TRBV5-6, the J call TRBJ2-7; D unresolved. Germline loops: CDR1 SGHDT, CDR2 YYEEEE. Trimming left V 0 bases short and J 7 bases short, with 14 bases between. There are 14 residues in the CDR3. CDR3 region: CASSLGDTGWEQYF. The CDR3 bases are TGTGCCAGCAGCTTGGGCGACACCGGTTGGGAGCAGTACTTC.

The CDR3 spells CASSFREGADEQFF. CDR3 sequence (DNA): TGTGCCAGCAGTTTTAGAGAGGGTGCGGATGAGCAGTTCTTC. The rearrangement joins TRBV27 to TRBJ2-1; D perhaps matches TRBD2 (5 bases). The V gene's germline CDR1 is MNHEY and CDR2 SMNVEV (reference sequence). Trimming removed 3 bases from V and 8 bases from J, with 14 bases in between. The CDR3 has 14 residues.

Concerning this clonotype: This clone may be a read error of a much larger clone one base away. The rearrangement joins TRBV11-2 to TRBJ1-1; D unresolved. The germline V gene encodes CDR1 SGHAT and CDR2 FQNNGV. The CDR3 consists of 11 residues. V was pared by 8 bases and J by 2 bases, with 6 bases between. Here the CDR3 DNA reads TGTGCCAGCGGCCCCAACACTGAAGCTTTCTTT. As protein: CASGPNTEAFF.

This clonotype was observed many times. The chain couples TRBV2 to TRBJ2-7; D is unresolved. The germline V gene has CDR1 SNHLY and CDR2 FYNNEI. The CDR3 spans 11 residues. Trimming took 6 bases from V and 4 from J, leaving 7 bases between them. DNA of the CDR3: TGTGCCAGCAGCTTAGAATACGAGCAGTACTTC. It translates to CASSLEYEQYF.

The sample holds many counts of this clonotype. This sequence joins TRBV5-1 and TRBJ1-1, with 7 nucleotides matching TRBD1. V was pared by 2 bases and J by 2 bases, with 3 bases of the junction left unmatched. The germline V gene encodes CDR1 SGHRS and CDR2 YFSETQ. CDR3 length: 14 amino acids. The CDR3: CASSLDRANTEAFF. CDR3 nucleotides: TGCGCCAGCAGCTTAGACAGGGCTAACACTGAAGCTTTCTTT.

The chain recombines TRBV19 with TRBJ2-2; no firm D call. Germline CDR1 LNHDA, CDR2 SQIVND (reference sequence). The CDR3 runs to 14 residues. Trimming left V 3 bases short and J 0 bases short, with 5 bases between. The CDR3 reads CASSITANTGELFF. As DNA, the CDR3 is TGTGCCAGTAGTATTACAGCGAACACCGGGGAGCTGTTTTTT.

The chain carries TRBV25-1 and TRBJ1-2, with a weak D call TRBD1 (5 bases). V was clipped by 3 bases and J by 8 bases, with 16 bases between them. The CDR3 covers 14 residues. The germline gives CDR1 MGHDK, CDR2 SYGVNS. The CDR3 sequence: CASSEGEGPGGYTF. CDR3 DNA sequence: TGTGCCAGCAGTGAGGGGGAGGGGCCGGGAGGCTACACCTTC.

This clonotype was picked up many times. This chain connects TRBV5-1 to TRBJ2-4, with D perhaps TRBD1 (6 bases). The CDR3 totals 16 residues. V lost 3 bases and J lost 4, with 17 bases in between. CDR1 is SGHRS and CDR2 is YFSETQ in the germline V gene. In nucleotides, the CDR3 is TGCGCCAGCAGCTCGGGTTCCGGGACACTGAAAAACATTCAGTACTTC. Translation gives CASSSGSGTLKNIQYF.

This clonotype was recorded many times. The chain couples TRBV7-8 to TRBJ2-1; 14 nucleotides match TRBD2. The length of the CDR3 is 18 residues. From germline, CDR1 is SGHVS and CDR2 FQNEAQ. The trim removed 8 bases at V and 10 bases at J, leaving 19 bases unmatched. The CDR3 region has the DNA TGTGCCAGCCTTCCACCGGGACTAGCGGGAGAACTACGGGGAGAGCAGTTCTTC. Its translation is CASLPPGLAGELRGEQFF.

This clonotype was observed a few times. This sequence joins TRBV5-1 and TRBJ2-7; possible D gene TRBD2, 6 bases. The germline V and J ends were trimmed by 4 bases and 6 bases, with 23 bases remaining between them. This CDR3 has 16 residues. Germline V gene lookup returns CDR1 SGHRS and CDR2 YFSETQ. CDR3 sequence reads: CASSMAPSALGSEQYF. DNA of the CDR3: TGCGCCAGCAGCATGGCCCCTAGCGCGCTGGGGAGCGAGCAGTACTTC.

V usage is TRBV19 and J usage is TRBJ2-2; no definite D call. The V end lost 6 bases, the J end lost 4 bases, and 9 bases lay between the germline ends. The CDR3 has 13 residues. In germline, CDR1 is LNHDA, CDR2 SQIVND (reference sequence). In DNA, the CDR3 is TGTGCCAGTAGGACATTCGGCACCGGGGAGCTGTTTTTT. Translation: CASRTFGTGELFF. The variable domain in full, with the rest retrieved from reference TRBV19 and TRBJ2-2, is DGGITQSPKYLFRKEGQNVTLSCEQNLNHDAMYWYRQDPGQGLRLIYYSQIVNDFQKGDIAEGYSVSREKKESFPLTVTSAQKNPTAFYLCASRTFGTGELFFGEGSRLTVL.

The rearrangement joins TRBV19 to TRBJ2-1; 7 bases are shared with TRBD2. Germline CDR1 reads LNHDA; CDR2 reads SQIVND (reference sequence). V was clipped by 5 bases and J by 7 bases; unmatched bases: 11. The CDR3 length is 15 residues. CDR3 residues: CASSPGGGGPNEQFF. For the CDR3, the DNA is TGTGCCAGTAGTCCGGGTGGGGGAGGGCCGAATGAGCAGTTCTTC.

In its sample, this clonotype was seen many times. The rearrangement links TRBV28 to TRBJ2-7; 9 bases match TRBD2. Germline CDR1 is MDHEN and CDR2 is SYDVKM. The CDR3 covers 14 residues. The junction had 10 bases not matched to a gene; V was cut back by 7 bases and J by 6 bases. The CDR3, as DNA: TGTGCCAGCATCCTTAGCGGGAGAGTCATCGAGCAGTACTTC. It encodes CASILSGRVIEQYF.